This note documents a single T cell receptor beta chain sequence. This entry comes from a study of T cell changes during pregnancy in multiple sclerosis. The protocol was immunoSEQ multiplex PCR, while the TCRdb copy is restricted to in-frame clones and leaves out a portion. The data contain about 41,000 clones, almost 95% of them singletons. Germline assignment: CDR1 LGHNA and CDR2 YNFKEQ. This CDR3 spans 14 amino acids. V was trimmed by 3 bases and J by 0 bases, leaving 9 bases between them. The J gene is TRBJ2-7, the V gene TRBV4-2, with a possible D match to TRBD2 (5 bases). The TCR comes from a female donor with multiple sclerosis, enrolled in a pregnancy study. The sample in question was CD8+ T cells from peripheral blood mononuclear cells, obtained in the third trimester of pregnancy. Written as DNA, the CDR3 is TGTGCCAGCAGCCAGACGACTATCTCCTACGAGCAGTACTTC. It translates to CASSQTTISYEQYF.